A single T cell receptor beta chain is shown here with its context. Its antigen is currently unknown. The data belong to a study of shared clonotypes between healthy human individuals. In the study overall: Each donor had three CD4 naive, three CD4 memory, two CD8 naive and one CD8 memory plate. Regarding the study as a whole: Generally, naive subsets (rather than memory subsets) showed larger estimated richness. The authors expected sequencing depth to affect clonotype sharing among donors.

Trimming cost V 1 base and J 0 bases, with 13 bases left between them. Germline assignment: CDR1 GTSNPN and CDR2 SVGIG (reference sequence). This CDR3 contains 16 residues. Profiling relied on immunoSEQ multiplex PCR, and the TCRdb table lists in-frame clones only, not all of them. The sample contains hundreds of thousands of clones, almost 97% of which appear only once. This clonotype was obtained from a woman in her thirties in good health. The sequencing sample was made of naive CD4+ T cells sorted from blood. Described subset: CD45RA+ positively selected. This chain uses TRBV30 with TRBJ2-1; tentative D call: TRBD2 (6 bases). This CDR3 reads CAWSGGTLSSYNEQFF. The CDR3 DNA follows: TGTGCCTGGAGTGGAGGGACTCTCAGCTCCTACAATGAGCAGTTCTTC. Combining the CDR3 with reference TRBV30 and TRBJ2-1 gives the whole variable domain SQTIHQWPATLVQPVGSPLSLECTVEGTSNPNLYWYRQAAGRGLQLLFYSVGIGQISSEVPQNLSASRPQDRQFILSSKKLLLSDSGFYLCAWSGGTLSSYNEQFFGPGTRLTVL.